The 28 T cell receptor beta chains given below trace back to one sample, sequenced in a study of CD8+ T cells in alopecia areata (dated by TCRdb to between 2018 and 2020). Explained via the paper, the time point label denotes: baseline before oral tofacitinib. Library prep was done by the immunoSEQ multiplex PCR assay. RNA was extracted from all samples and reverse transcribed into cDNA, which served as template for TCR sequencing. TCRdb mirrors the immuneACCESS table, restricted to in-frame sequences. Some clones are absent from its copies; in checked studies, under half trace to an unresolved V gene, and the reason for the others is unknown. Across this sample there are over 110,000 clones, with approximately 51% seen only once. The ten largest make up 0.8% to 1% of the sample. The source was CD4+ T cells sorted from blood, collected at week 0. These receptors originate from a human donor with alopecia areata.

This CDR3 is CASSFRRDSSFAIQYF. The CDR3 DNA sequence: TGTGCCAGCAGCTTTCGTAGGGACTCATCATTCGCCATTCAGTACTTC. This sequence joins TRBV5-6 and TRBJ2-4; D is possibly TRBD2 (6 bases). CDR3 size: 16 residues. V was clipped by 2 bases and J by 9 bases, with 21 bases between them. CDR1 SGHDT and CDR2 YYEEEE come from the germline V gene. Variable domain in full (rest from reference TRBV5-6 and TRBJ2-4): DAGVTQSPTHLIKTRGQQVTLRCSPKSGHDTVSWYQQALGQGPQFIFQYYEEEERQRGNFPDRFSGHQFPNYSSELNVNALLLGDSALYLCASSFRRDSSFAIQYFGAGTRLSVL.

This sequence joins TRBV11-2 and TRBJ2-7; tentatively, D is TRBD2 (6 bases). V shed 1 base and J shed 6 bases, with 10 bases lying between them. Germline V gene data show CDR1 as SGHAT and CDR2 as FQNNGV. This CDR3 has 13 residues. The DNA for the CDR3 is TGTGCCAGCAGCTTAGGTACGGAGGGCGAGCAGTACTTC. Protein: CASSLGTEGEQYF.

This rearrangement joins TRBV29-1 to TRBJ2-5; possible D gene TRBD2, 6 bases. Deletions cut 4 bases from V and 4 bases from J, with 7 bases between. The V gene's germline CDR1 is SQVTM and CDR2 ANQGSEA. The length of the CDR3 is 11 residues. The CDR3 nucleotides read TGCAGCGTTGTGGGGGGAGAGACCCAGTACTTC. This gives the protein CSVVGGETQYF.

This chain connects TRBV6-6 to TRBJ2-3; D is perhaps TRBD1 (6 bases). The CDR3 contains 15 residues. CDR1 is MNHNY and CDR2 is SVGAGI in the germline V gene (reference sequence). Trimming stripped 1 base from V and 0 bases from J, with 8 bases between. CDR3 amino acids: CASSYLGQSTDTQYF. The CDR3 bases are TGTGCCAGCAGTTACTTAGGACAGAGCACAGATACGCAGTATTTT.

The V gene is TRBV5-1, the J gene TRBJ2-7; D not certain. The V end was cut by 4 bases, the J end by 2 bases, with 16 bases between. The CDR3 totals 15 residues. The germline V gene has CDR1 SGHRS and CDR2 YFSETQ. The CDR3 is CASSPSASRTYEQYF. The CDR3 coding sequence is TGCGCCAGCAGCCCCAGTGCGTCGAGAACCTACGAGCAGTACTTC.

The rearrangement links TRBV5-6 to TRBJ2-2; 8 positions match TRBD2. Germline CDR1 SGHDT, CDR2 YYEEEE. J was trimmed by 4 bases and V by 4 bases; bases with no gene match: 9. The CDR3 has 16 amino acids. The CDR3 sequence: CASSAGAGGGTGELFF. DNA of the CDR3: TGTGCCAGCAGCGCGGGTGCGGGGGGTGGCACCGGGGAGCTGTTTTTT.

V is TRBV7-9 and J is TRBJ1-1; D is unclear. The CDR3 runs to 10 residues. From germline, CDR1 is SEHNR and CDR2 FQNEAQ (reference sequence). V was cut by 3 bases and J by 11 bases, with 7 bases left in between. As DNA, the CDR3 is TGTGCCAGCAGCTTCGGTGGGGCTTTCTTT. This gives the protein CASSFGGAFF.

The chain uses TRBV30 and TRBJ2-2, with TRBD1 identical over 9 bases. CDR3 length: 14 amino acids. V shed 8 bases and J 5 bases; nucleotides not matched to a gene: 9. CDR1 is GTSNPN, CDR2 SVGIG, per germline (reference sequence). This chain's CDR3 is CAGTRDRVTGELFF. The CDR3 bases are TGTGCCGGCACGCGGGACAGGGTTACCGGGGAGCTGTTTTTT. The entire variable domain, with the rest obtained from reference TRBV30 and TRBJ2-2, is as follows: SQTIHQWPATLVQPVGSPLSLECTVEGTSNPNLYWYRQAAGRGLQLLFYSVGIGQISSEVPQNLSASRPQDRQFILSSKKLLLSDSGFYLCAGTRDRVTGELFFGEGSRLTVL.

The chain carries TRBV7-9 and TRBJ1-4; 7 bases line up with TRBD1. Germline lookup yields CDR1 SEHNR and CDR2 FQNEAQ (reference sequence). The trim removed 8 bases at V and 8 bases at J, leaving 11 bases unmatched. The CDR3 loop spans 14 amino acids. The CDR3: CASGGGAFGEKLFF. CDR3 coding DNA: TGTGCCAGCGGAGGGGGCGCTTTTGGGGAAAAACTGTTTTTT.

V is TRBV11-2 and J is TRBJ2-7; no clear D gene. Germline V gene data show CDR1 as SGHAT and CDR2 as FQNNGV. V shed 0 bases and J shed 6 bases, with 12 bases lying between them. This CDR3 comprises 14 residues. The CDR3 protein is CASSLDPPAVEQYF. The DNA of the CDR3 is TGTGCCAGCAGCTTAGATCCGCCGGCGGTCGAGCAGTACTTC.

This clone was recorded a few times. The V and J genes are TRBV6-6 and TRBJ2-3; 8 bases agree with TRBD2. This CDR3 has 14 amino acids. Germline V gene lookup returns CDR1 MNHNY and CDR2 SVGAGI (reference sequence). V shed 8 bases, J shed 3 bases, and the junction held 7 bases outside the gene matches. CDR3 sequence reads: CASGGTSGTDTQYF. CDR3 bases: TGTGCCAGCGGGGGGACTAGTGGGACAGATACGCAGTATTTT.

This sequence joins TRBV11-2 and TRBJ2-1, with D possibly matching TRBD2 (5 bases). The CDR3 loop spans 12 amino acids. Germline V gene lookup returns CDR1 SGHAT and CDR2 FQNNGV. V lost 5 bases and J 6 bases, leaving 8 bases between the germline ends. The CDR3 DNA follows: TGTGCCAGCAGCCCTCTAGCCAATGAGCAGTTCTTC. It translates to CASSPLANEQFF.

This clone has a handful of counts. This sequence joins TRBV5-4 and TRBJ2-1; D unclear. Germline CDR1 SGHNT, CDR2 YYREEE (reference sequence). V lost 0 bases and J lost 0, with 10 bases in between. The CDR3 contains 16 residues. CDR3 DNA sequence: TGTGCCAGCAGCTTGGGGCAGACAAGCTCCTACAATGAGCAGTTCTTC. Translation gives CASSLGQTSSYNEQFF.

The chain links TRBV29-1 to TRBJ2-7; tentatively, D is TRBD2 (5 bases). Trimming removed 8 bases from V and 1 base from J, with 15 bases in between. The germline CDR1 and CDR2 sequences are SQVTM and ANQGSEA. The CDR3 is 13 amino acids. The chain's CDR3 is CSSSEGYSYEQYF. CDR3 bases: TGCAGCAGCTCCGAGGGATATTCCTACGAGCAGTACTTC.

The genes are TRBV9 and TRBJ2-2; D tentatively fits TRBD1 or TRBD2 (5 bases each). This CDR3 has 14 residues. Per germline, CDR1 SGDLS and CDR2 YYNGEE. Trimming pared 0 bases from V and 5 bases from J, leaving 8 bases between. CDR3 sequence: CASSVVWGTGELFF. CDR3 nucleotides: TGTGCCAGCAGCGTAGTTTGGGGGACCGGGGAGCTGTTTTTT.

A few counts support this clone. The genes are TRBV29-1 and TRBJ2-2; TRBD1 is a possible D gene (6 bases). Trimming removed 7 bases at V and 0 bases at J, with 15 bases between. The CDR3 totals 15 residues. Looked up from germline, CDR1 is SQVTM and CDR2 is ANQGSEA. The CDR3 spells CSGSAGATNTGELFF. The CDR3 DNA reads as TGCAGCGGCTCGGCAGGGGCGACGAACACCGGGGAGCTGTTTTTT.

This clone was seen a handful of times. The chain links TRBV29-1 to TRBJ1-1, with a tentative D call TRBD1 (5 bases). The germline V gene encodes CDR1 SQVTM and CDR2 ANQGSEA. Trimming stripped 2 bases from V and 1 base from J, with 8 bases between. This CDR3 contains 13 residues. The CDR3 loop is CSVETGGNTEAFF. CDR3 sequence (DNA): TGCAGCGTTGAAACAGGCGGGAACACTGAAGCTTTCTTT. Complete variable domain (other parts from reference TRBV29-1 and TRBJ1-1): SAVISQKPSRDICQRGTSLTIQCQVDSQVTMMFWYRQQPGQSLTLIATANQGSEATYESGFVIDKFPISRPNLTFSTLTVSNMSPEDSSIYLCSVETGGNTEAFFGQGTRLTVV.

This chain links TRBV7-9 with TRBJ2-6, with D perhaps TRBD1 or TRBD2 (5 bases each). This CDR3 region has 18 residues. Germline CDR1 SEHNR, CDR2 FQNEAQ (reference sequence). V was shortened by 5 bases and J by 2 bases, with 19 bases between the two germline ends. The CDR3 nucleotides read TGTGCCAGCAGCCCCTCCCTGCTGGGGGAACCTGGGGCCAACGTCCTGACTTTC. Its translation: CASSPSLLGEPGANVLTF.

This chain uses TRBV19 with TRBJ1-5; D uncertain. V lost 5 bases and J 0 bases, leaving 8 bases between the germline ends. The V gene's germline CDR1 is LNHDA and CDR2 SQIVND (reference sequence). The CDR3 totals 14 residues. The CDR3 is CASSRTDSNQPQHF. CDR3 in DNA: TGTGCCAGTAGTCGGACGGATAGCAATCAGCCCCAGCATTTT.

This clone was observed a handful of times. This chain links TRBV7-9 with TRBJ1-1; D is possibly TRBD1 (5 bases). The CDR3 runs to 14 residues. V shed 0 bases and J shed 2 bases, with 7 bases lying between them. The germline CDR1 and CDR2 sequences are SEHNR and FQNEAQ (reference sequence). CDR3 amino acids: CASSLAQGNTEAFF. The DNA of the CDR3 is TGTGCCAGCAGCTTAGCGCAGGGAAACACTGAAGCTTTCTTT. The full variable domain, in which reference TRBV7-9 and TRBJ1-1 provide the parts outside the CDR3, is DTGVSQNPRHKITKRGQNVTFRCDPISEHNRLYWYRQTLGQGPEFLTYFQNEAQLEKSRLLSDRFSAERPKGSFSTLEIQRTEQGDSAMYLCASSLAQGNTEAFFGQGTRLTVV.

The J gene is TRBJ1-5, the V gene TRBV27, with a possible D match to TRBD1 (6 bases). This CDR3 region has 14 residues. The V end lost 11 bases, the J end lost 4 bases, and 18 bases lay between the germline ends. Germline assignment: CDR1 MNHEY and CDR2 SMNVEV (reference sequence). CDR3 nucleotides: TGTGCCGACCGGGGGGCAGACGGGAATCAGCCCCAGCATTTT. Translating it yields CADRGADGNQPQHF.

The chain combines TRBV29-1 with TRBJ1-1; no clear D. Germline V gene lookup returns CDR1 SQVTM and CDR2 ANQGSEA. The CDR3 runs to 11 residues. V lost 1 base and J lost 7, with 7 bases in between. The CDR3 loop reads CSVEVAREAFF. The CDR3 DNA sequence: TGCAGCGTTGAAGTGGCCCGTGAAGCTTTCTTT.

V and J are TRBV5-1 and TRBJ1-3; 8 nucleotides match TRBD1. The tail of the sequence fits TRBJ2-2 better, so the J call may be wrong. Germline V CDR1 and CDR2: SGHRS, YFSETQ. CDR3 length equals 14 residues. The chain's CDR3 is CASQGAQNTGELFF. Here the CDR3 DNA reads TGCGCCAGCCAGGGGGCACAGAACACCGGGGAGCTGTTTTTT.

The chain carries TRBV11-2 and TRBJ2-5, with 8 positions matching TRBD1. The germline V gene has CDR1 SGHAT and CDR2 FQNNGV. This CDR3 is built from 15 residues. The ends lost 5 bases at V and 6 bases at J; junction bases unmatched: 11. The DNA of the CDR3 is TGTGCCAGCAGCGTTGGACAGGGAATACCCCAGACCCAGTACTTC. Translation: CASSVGQGIPQTQYF. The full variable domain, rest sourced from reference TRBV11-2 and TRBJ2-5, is EAGVAQSPRYKIIEKRQSVAFWCNPISGHATLYWYQQILGQGPKLLIQFQNNGVVDDSQLPKDRFSAERLKGVDSTLKIQPAKLEDSAVYLCASSVGQGIPQTQYFGPGTRLLVL.

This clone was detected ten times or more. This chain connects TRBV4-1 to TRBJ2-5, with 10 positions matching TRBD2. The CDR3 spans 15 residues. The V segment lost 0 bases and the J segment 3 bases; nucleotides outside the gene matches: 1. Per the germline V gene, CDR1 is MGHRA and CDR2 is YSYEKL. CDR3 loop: CASSQEGLAKETQYF. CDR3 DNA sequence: TGCGCCAGCAGCCAAGAGGGACTAGCGAAAGAGACCCAGTACTTC.

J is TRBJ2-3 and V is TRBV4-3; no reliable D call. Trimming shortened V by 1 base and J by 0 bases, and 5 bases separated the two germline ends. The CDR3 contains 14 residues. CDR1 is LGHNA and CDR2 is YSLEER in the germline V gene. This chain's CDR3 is CASSQVDSTDTQYF. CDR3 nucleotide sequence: TGCGCCAGCAGCCAAGTGGACAGCACAGATACGCAGTATTTT.

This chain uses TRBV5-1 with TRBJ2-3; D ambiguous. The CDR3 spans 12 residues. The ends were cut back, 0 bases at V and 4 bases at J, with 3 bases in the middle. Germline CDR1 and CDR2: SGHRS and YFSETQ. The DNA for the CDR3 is TGCGCCAGCAGCTTGGAGCCAGATACGCAGTATTTT. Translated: CASSLEPDTQYF. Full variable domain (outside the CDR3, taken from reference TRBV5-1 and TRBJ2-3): KAGVTQTPRYLIKTRGQQVTLSCSPISGHRSVSWYQQTPGQGLQFLFEYFSETQRNKGNFPGRFSGRQFSNSRSEMNVSTLELGDSALYLCASSLEPDTQYFGPGTRLTVL.

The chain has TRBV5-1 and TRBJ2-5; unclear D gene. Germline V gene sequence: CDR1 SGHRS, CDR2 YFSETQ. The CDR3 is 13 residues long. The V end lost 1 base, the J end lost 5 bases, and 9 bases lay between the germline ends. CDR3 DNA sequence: TGCGCCAGCAGCTTGATCCTTAGCGAGACCCAGTACTTC. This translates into CASSLILSETQYF.